The following is a TCR beta chain sequence with its context. The data derive from a study of siplizumab effects on memory and regulatory T cells. This CDR3 is built from 14 residues. Trimming took 5 bases from V and 8 from J, leaving 19 bases between them. Germline V lookup: CDR1 SGHRS, CDR2 YFSETQ. Clones were sequenced by immunoSEQ multiplex PCR, and TCRdb holds only the in-frame ones, with some missing. The data show over 80,000 clones, just under 95% seen once. The J gene is TRBJ1-2, the V gene TRBV5-1; D uncertain. The sequenced material came from non-Treg CD4+ T cells sorted from blood. The sequence came from a human donor in good health. The CDR3 region is CASRRQDVFGGYTF. The CDR3, as DNA: TGCGCCAGCAGGCGCCAGGATGTATTCGGAGGCTACACCTTC.